This TCR beta chain was found in a study of T cell repertoires in cytomegalovirus infection. TCRdb re-called the reads through MiXCR, storing one row per CDR3 protein. Of 300,000 to 400,000 distinct CDR3 sequences detected, around a tenth appear once; the ten largest clones hold 3.5% to 4.5%. The sample consisted of PBMCs. The receptor's source is a human donor in good health (CMV status not recorded). Some clones in this sample may be carry-over from other donors' samples.

CDR3 protein: CSARDTGGETQYF. The CDR3 nucleotides are TGCAGTGCTAGAGATACTGGGGGGGAGACCCAGTACTTC. The V call is TRBV20-1, the J call TRBJ2-5; TRBD2 might be the D (6 bases). The CDR3 loop spans 13 amino acids. V was cut by 0 bases and J by 5 bases, with 10 bases left in between. CDR1 and CDR2 (germline): DFQATT, SNEGSKA (reference sequence).